Presented here are 2 T cell receptor beta chains from one specimen sequenced in a study of beta chain features in type 1 diabetes. Since all of the isolated RNA was reverse transcribed, expressed TCRB transcripts were what got sequenced. The assay was immunoSEQ multiplex PCR, and TCRdb's table has in-frame clones only and misses some. The sample has over 700,000 clones, roughly 15% seen once; the top ten hold roughly 0.025%. The sample comprised naive CD4+ T cells from blood. The receptors come from a woman in her late teens or twenties in good health.

This clone was counted between two and nine times. The J gene is TRBJ2-5, the V gene TRBV5-1, with 7 bases aligning to TRBD1. Trimming removed 0 bases from V and 2 bases from J; junction bases left unmatched: 7. Germline loops: CDR1 SGHRS, CDR2 YFSETQ. The CDR3 is 16 amino acids. In DNA form, the CDR3 reads TGCGCCAGCAGCTTGGCGGGGCGGACAGGACAAGAGACCCAGTACTTC. Translating gives CASSLAGRTGQETQYF. The full variable domain, its missing parts supplied by reference TRBV5-1 and TRBJ2-5, is KAGVTQTPRYLIKTRGQQVTLSCSPISGHRSVSWYQQTPGQGLQFLFEYFSETQRNKGNFPGRFSGRQFSNSRSEMNVSTLELGDSALYLCASSLAGRTGQETQYFGPGTRLLVL.

The chain uses TRBV4-3 and TRBJ2-1, with a tentative D call TRBD2 (6 bases). The V gene's germline CDR1 is LGHNA and CDR2 YSLEER. The length of the CDR3 is 15 residues. Trimming left V 4 bases short and J 0 bases short, with 10 bases between. The CDR3 DNA is TGCGCCAGCAGCCGTAGCGGCAGCTCCTACAATGAGCAGTTCTTC. Its translation is CASSRSGSSYNEQFF.